The 19 T cell receptor beta chains listed next were all sequenced from one sample in a study of blood T cell repertoires in COVID-19. Sequenced by immunoSEQ multiplex PCR; TCRdb stores in-frame clones only, minus some. The sample records 150,000 to 200,000 clones, about 93% being singletons. Source material: peripheral blood. Receptors originate from a man aged 45-65 years with acute or convalescent COVID-19.

This clone was observed a single time. The rearrangement links TRBV5-4 to TRBJ1-1, with D perhaps matching TRBD1 (6 bases). The CDR3 sequence is 15 residues long. The V and J ends lost 4 bases and 1 base respectively, with 14 bases between them. CDR1 is SGHNT and CDR2 is YYREEE in the germline V gene (reference sequence). Here the CDR3 reads CASSRWDNPNTEAFF. The CDR3 bases are TGTGCCAGCAGCCGTTGGGACAATCCGAACACTGAAGCTTTCTTT.

This clone was counted a single time. The chain uses TRBV27 and TRBJ2-6; D is undetermined. The CDR3 loop spans 13 amino acids. Germline lookup yields CDR1 MNHEY and CDR2 SMNVEV (reference sequence). V lost 6 bases, J lost 4 bases, and 7 bases lay in between. CDR3 DNA sequence: TGTGCCAGCAGCATCCCCGGGGCCAACGTCCTGACTTTC. Protein sequence: CASSIPGANVLTF.

The V call is TRBV9, the J call TRBJ2-3; possible D gene TRBD1, 6 bases. The CDR3 loop spans 13 amino acids. Trimming left V 4 bases short and J 6 bases short, with 12 bases between. Germline lookup yields CDR1 SGDLS and CDR2 YYNGEE. The CDR3 spells CASSIKRGDTQYF. Written as DNA, the CDR3 is TGTGCCAGCAGCATCAAGAGGGGGGATACGCAGTATTTT.

The chain joins TRBV7-8 to TRBJ2-5; 8 bases are a match to TRBD1. Germline V gives CDR1 SGHVS, CDR2 FQNEAQ. The CDR3 is 14 amino acids. V was clipped by 5 bases and J by 1 base; unmatched bases: 3. The CDR3 sequence: CASSPDRVQETQYF. The CDR3 region has the DNA TGTGCCAGCAGCCCGGACAGGGTCCAAGAGACCCAGTACTTC. The full variable domain, its missing parts supplied by reference TRBV7-8 and TRBJ2-5, is GAGVSQSPRYKVAKRGQDVALRCDPISGHVSLFWYQQALGQGPEFLTYFQNEAQLDKSGLPSDRFFAERPEGSVSTLKIQRTQQEDSAVYLCASSPDRVQETQYFGPGTRLLVL.

In its sample, this clone was seen once. The chain has TRBV2 and TRBJ2-5; D remains unclear. CDR1 is SNHLY, CDR2 FYNNEI, per germline. V lost 2 bases, J lost 5 bases, and 6 bases lay in between. The CDR3 is made up of 12 amino acids. This chain's CDR3 is CASSEMRETQYF. The CDR3 region has the DNA TGTGCCAGCAGTGAAATGAGGGAGACCCAGTACTTC.

This sequence joins TRBV30 and TRBJ2-7, with TRBD2 matching over 10 bases. Germline values: CDR1 GTSNPN, CDR2 SVGIG (reference sequence). Losses at the gene ends were 3 bases for V and 6 bases for J; bases not matched to a gene: 8. This CDR3 is built from 14 residues. CDR3 amino acids: CAWSSTGLASEQYV. The CDR3 coding sequence is TGTGCCTGGAGCTCCACGGGACTAGCGAGCGAGCAGTACGTC.

This clone occurred once. V usage is TRBV6-2 or TRBV6-3 and J usage is TRBJ1-5; perhaps TRBD1 as D (5 bases). Trimming removed 3 bases at V and 1 base at J, with 10 bases between. Looked up from germline, CDR1 is MNHEY and CDR2 is SVGEGT. The CDR3 has 15 residues. The CDR3 region has the DNA TGTGCCAGCAGTTATGTGGGGGGGAGCAATCAGCCCCAGCATTTT. Translating it yields CASSYVGGSNQPQHF.

CDR3 region: CASSYRTGNTGELFF. DNA for the CDR3: TGTGCCAGCAGCTACCGGACAGGGAACACCGGGGAGCTGTTTTTT. The rearrangement joins TRBV7-2 to TRBJ2-2; 7 nucleotides align to TRBD1. This CDR3 is built from 15 residues. Germline CDR1 and CDR2: SGHTA and FQGNSA. With 4 bases clipped from V and 1 base from J, the junction kept 3 bases outside the gene matches.

The chain employs TRBV10-3 and TRBJ2-3; maybe TRBD2 (6 bases). Trimming removed 0 bases at V and 11 bases at J, with 21 bases between. The CDR3 spans 16 residues. Germline assignment: CDR1 ENHRY and CDR2 SYGVKD. In nucleotides, the CDR3 is TGTGCCATCAGTGAGTCCGGGACTTCCTCACAGATAAAGCAGTATTTT. Translating it yields CAISESGTSSQIKQYF.

This clone was seen a few times. V is TRBV7-3 and J is TRBJ1-1, with unresolved D. The CDR3 contains 13 residues. CDR1 SGHTA and CDR2 FQGTGA come from the germline V gene. With 1 base removed from V and 1 base from J, the gap between germline ends came to 4 bases. This chain's CDR3 is CASSLRQNTEAFF. Written as DNA, the CDR3 is TGTGCCAGCAGCTTAAGACAGAACACTGAAGCTTTCTTT.

The rearrangement uses TRBV28 and TRBJ1-4; possibly TRBD1 for D (5 bases). Germline-derived CDR1 and CDR2 are MDHEN and SYDVKM. V lost 2 bases and J 8 bases, leaving 21 bases between the germline ends. This CDR3 has 17 residues. The CDR3 DNA follows: TGTGCCAGCAGTTTAATCGGGTTTTCGGGGGGAGACGAAAAACTGTTTTTT. It encodes CASSLIGFSGGDEKLFF. The entire variable domain, with the rest obtained from reference TRBV28 and TRBJ1-4, is as follows: DVKVTQSSRYLVKRTGEKVFLECVQDMDHENMFWYRQDPGLGLRLIYFSYDVKMKEKGDIPEGYSVSREKKERFSLILESASTNQTSMYLCASSLIGFSGGDEKLFFGSGTQLSVL.

Only one count was recorded for this clone. The CDR3 coding sequence is TGTGCCAGCAGGGGACTAGAGTCGAACACCGGGGAGCTGTTTTTT. Its translation: CASRGLESNTGELFF. The chain recombines TRBV28 with TRBJ2-2, with TRBD2 matching 8 bases. Germline V gene data show CDR1 as MDHEN and CDR2 as SYDVKM. With 6 bases clipped from V and 0 bases from J, the junction kept 3 bases outside the gene matches. The CDR3 is 15 residues long.

Only one count was recorded for this clone. This chain connects TRBV6-2 or TRBV6-3 to TRBJ1-1; 8 nucleotides match TRBD1. Per the germline V gene, CDR1 is MNHEY and CDR2 is SVGEGT. Germline trimming cut 2 bases from V and 0 bases from J; bases unmatched to any gene: 14. There are 19 residues in the CDR3. The CDR3 bases are TGTGCCAGCAGTTACGCCTCCGGGACAGGCGATAGTATGAACACTGAAGCTTTCTTT. Translation gives CASSYASGTGDSMNTEAFF.

The chain joins TRBV20-1 to TRBJ2-3; 14 bases line up with TRBD2. The CDR3 is 15 amino acids. V trimming: 3 bases; J trimming: 8 bases; junction bases outside the gene matches: 7. Germline CDR1 is DFQATT and CDR2 is SNEGSKA (reference sequence). CDR3 sequence: CSASWGTSGSPTQYF. CDR3 DNA sequence: TGCAGTGCTAGTTGGGGGACTAGCGGGAGTCCTACGCAGTATTTT.

The chain recombines TRBV5-6 with TRBJ1-4; 7 bases are a match to TRBD1. With V trimmed by 4 bases and J by 4 bases, 4 bases remained unmatched. Germline V CDR1 and CDR2: SGHDT, YYEEEE. The CDR3 is 14 amino acids. CDR3 coding DNA: TGTGCCAGCAGCCGACAGGGTAATAATGAAAAACTGTTTTTT. Its translation: CASSRQGNNEKLFF.

In regard to this clone: The same CDR3 arises from other DNA sequences in this sample as well. This chain joins TRBV30 and TRBJ2-7; D not certain. CDR1 and CDR2 from the germline V gene are GTSNPN and SVGIG (reference sequence). The V end was cut by 0 bases, the J end by 1 base, with 4 bases between. This CDR3 comprises 12 residues. CDR3 in DNA: TGTGCCTGGAGTGTTAGTTCCTACGAGCAGTACTTC. Its protein is CAWSVSSYEQYF.

The V and J genes are TRBV6-6 and TRBJ2-1; D uncertain. The CDR3 covers 11 residues. The V end lost 6 bases, the J end lost 6 bases, and 6 bases lay between the germline ends. Per the germline V gene, CDR1 is MNHNY and CDR2 is SVGAGI (reference sequence). As DNA, the CDR3 is TGTGCCAGCAGGGCATTCAATGAGCAGTTCTTC. Its protein is CASRAFNEQFF.

V is TRBV29-1 and J is TRBJ1-2, with 7 bases fitting TRBD1. This CDR3 region has 14 residues. CDR1 and CDR2 (germline): SQVTM, ANQGSEA. V was pared by 4 bases and J by 8 bases, with 13 bases of the junction left unmatched. The CDR3 reads CSVVGVGRGNGYTF. In DNA form, the CDR3 reads TGCAGCGTTGTAGGAGTTGGCAGGGGGAACGGCTACACCTTC.

This clone has just one count. The rearrangement uses TRBV28 and TRBJ1-5, with a tentative D call TRBD1 (6 bases). The CDR3 sequence is 15 residues long. Germline lookup yields CDR1 MDHEN and CDR2 SYDVKM. With 6 bases removed from V and 2 bases from J, the gap between germline ends came to 14 bases. The CDR3 region is CASRTTGLGNQPQHF. CDR3 nucleotides: TGTGCCAGCAGAACGACAGGCCTCGGCAATCAGCCCCAGCATTTT. Combining the CDR3 with reference TRBV28 and TRBJ1-5 gives the whole variable domain DVKVTQSSRYLVKRTGEKVFLECVQDMDHENMFWYRQDPGLGLRLIYFSYDVKMKEKGDIPEGYSVSREKKERFSLILESASTNQTSMYLCASRTTGLGNQPQHFGDGTRLSIL.